This passage covers 15 T cell receptor beta chains from one sample sequenced in a study of identical twins (dated by TCRdb to 2015 to 2016). The method was 5' RACE. Sequencing was carried out with an Illumina HiSeq 2000. TCRdb reprocessed the public reads (quality trimming at Q25 with fastp, clone calling with MiXCR) and kept in-frame beta chains. Rows are combined by CDR3 protein, so each entry shows the most common genes and DNA. The sample table holds approximately 94,000 distinct CDR3 sequences, of which 5.9% were seen once. Approximately 12% of the sample is held by the ten biggest clonotypes. The sample was memory T cells sorted from blood. Reading the label with the study, this specimen's cell subset or site is: CD45RO+ enriched T cells. Receptor source: a woman aged 50 to 65 in good health.

This clonotype was counted at least ten times. The chain joins TRBV5-6 to TRBJ2-1; the match to TRBD2 covers 10 bases. This CDR3 contains 17 residues. Germline values: CDR1 SGHDT, CDR2 YYEEEE. With V trimmed by 2 bases and J by 5 bases, 10 bases remained unmatched. CDR3 amino acids: CASSLNLAGDQNNEQFF. DNA for the CDR3: TGTGCCAGCAGCTTAAACCTAGCGGGAGACCAAAACAATGAGCAGTTCTTC.

This clonotype showed up many times. This rearrangement joins TRBV2 to TRBJ2-3, with a weak D call TRBD1 (6 bases). The length of the CDR3 is 12 residues. Germline V lookup: CDR1 SNHLY, CDR2 FYNNEI. Between the trimmed V and J ends, which lost 5 bases and 7 bases, there was a span of 10 bases. Here the CDR3 DNA reads TGTGCCAGCAGTACGGACAGTCATACGCAGTATTTT. This encodes CASSTDSHTQYF.

The chain has TRBV27 and TRBJ1-6; no definite D call. Germline CDR1 is MNHEY and CDR2 is SMNVEV (reference sequence). V gave up 8 bases and J gave up 13 bases, with 15 bases separating them. The CDR3 sequence is 12 residues long. The CDR3 DNA is TGTGCCAGCGCTGAAAGGCCCGGCCCCCTCCACTTT. This codes for CASAERPGPLHF.

This clonotype has a count of ten or more. V is TRBV5-1 and J is TRBJ2-3, with D uncertain. Germline CDR1 reads SGHRS; CDR2 reads YFSETQ. This CDR3 contains 12 residues. The V end lost 4 bases, the J end lost 2 bases, and 5 bases lay between the germline ends. The chain's CDR3 is CASSTNTDTQYF. As DNA, the CDR3 is TGCGCCAGCAGCACGAACACAGATACGCAGTATTTT.

This clonotype occurred many times. The V call is TRBV29-1, the J call TRBJ1-4; D is ambiguous. With 7 bases removed from V and 8 bases from J, the gap between germline ends came to 20 bases. The CDR3 contains 14 residues. The germline gives CDR1 SQVTM, CDR2 ANQGSEA. CDR3 region: CSAREALLTEKLFF. CDR3 nucleotide sequence: TGCAGCGCCCGGGAGGCTCTACTTACGGAAAAACTGTTTTTT.

This clonotype was counted at least ten times. The J gene is TRBJ1-6, the V gene TRBV7-9; possible D gene TRBD1, 5 bases. This CDR3 has 14 residues. Germline CDR1 SEHNR, CDR2 FQNEAQ (reference sequence). Trimming removed 2 bases from V and 7 bases from J, with 9 bases in between. The CDR3 loop reads CASSLQGNNSPLHF. CDR3 DNA: TGTGCCAGCAGCTTACAGGGAAACAATTCACCCCTCCACTTT.

The V and J genes are TRBV3-1 and TRBJ1-1, with D possibly matching TRBD1 (5 bases). The germline V and J ends were trimmed by 5 bases and 1 base, with 11 bases remaining between them. This CDR3 is built from 14 residues. Germline V gene lookup returns CDR1 LGHDT and CDR2 YNNKEL (reference sequence). CDR3 sequence reads: CASSSLQGNTEAFF. CDR3 sequence (DNA): TGTGCCAGCAGCTCCCTGCAGGGGAACACTGAAGCTTTCTTT.

This clonotype was counted ten times or more. The rearrangement uses TRBV20-1 and TRBJ1-1; possible D gene TRBD1, 6 bases. Looked up from germline, CDR1 is DFQATT and CDR2 is SNEGSKA (reference sequence). The CDR3 totals 14 residues. Trimming removed 1 base from V and 5 bases from J, with 14 bases in between. CDR3 in amino acids: CSARAGAGRTEAFF. Written as DNA, the CDR3 is TGCAGTGCTAGAGCAGGGGCAGGGAGGACTGAAGCTTTCTTT.

There are a few counts of this clonotype. The chain employs TRBV12-5 and TRBJ2-1; 10 bases match TRBD2. Germline V lookup: CDR1 LGHNT, CDR2 FRNRAP. This CDR3 comprises 16 residues. The V gene end was trimmed by 2 bases and the J gene end by 4 bases; junction bases not matched to a gene: 5. DNA for the CDR3: TGTGCTAGTGGTTTGTGGGGACTAGCGTTTTACAATGAGCAGTTCTTC. This gives the protein CASGLWGLAFYNEQFF.

This clonotype came up many times. This chain uses TRBV5-1 with TRBJ2-3, with a weak D call TRBD2 (5 bases). The CDR3 spans 17 residues. The V end lost 2 bases, the J end lost 0 bases, and 16 bases lay between the germline ends. Germline V lookup: CDR1 SGHRS, CDR2 YFSETQ. This CDR3 is CASSLPWRVRSTDTQYF. CDR3 coding DNA: TGCGCCAGCAGCTTACCTTGGCGGGTTAGGAGCACAGATACGCAGTATTTT. The variable domain in full, completed from reference TRBV5-1 and TRBJ2-3, reads KAGVTQTPRYLIKTRGQQVTLSCSPISGHRSVSWYQQTPGQGLQFLFEYFSETQRNKGNFPGRFSGRQFSNSRSEMNVSTLELGDSALYLCASSLPWRVRSTDTQYFGPGTRLTVL.

This clonotype was counted at least ten times. The V gene is TRBV6-1, the J gene TRBJ1-1, with D possibly being TRBD1 (5 bases). The V end lost 5 bases, the J end lost 7 bases, and 14 bases lay between the germline ends. The CDR3 is 13 residues long. The germline gives CDR1 MNHNS, CDR2 SASEGT. The CDR3 DNA reads TGTGCCAGCAGTATACAGGTTCGGGGTGAAGCTTTCTTT. As protein: CASSIQVRGEAFF.

V is TRBV20-1 and J is TRBJ1-4; D unclear. Germline values: CDR1 DFQATT, CDR2 SNEGSKA (reference sequence). The CDR3 is made up of 15 amino acids. Trimming cost V 0 bases and J 8 bases, with 16 bases left between them. The CDR3 bases are TGCAGTGCTAGAGATCGGGCGGCTCTGAGGGAAAAACTGTTTTTT. Translated: CSARDRAALREKLFF.

Ten or more counts support this clonotype. The genes are TRBV5-1 and TRBJ2-1, with 10 positions matching TRBD2. In germline, CDR1 is SGHRS, CDR2 YFSETQ. The CDR3 has 16 amino acids. The V gene end was trimmed by 6 bases and the J gene end by 9 bases; junction bases not matched to a gene: 15. Here the CDR3 DNA reads TGCGCCAGCATCCCCGGACTAGCGGTTACCTACGGTGAGCAGTTCTTC. The encoded protein is CASIPGLAVTYGEQFF.

This clonotype was counted ten times or more. This chain connects TRBV10-3 to TRBJ2-1; 10 nucleotides align to TRBD2. The V gene's germline CDR1 is ENHRY and CDR2 SYGVKD. The CDR3 totals 16 residues. V was pared by 2 bases and J by 5 bases, with 6 bases of the junction left unmatched. CDR3 coding DNA: TGTGCCATCAGTGAGCGCACCGGGACTAGCGACAATGAGCAGTTCTTC. It encodes CAISERTGTSDNEQFF.

This clonotype came up many times. The V gene is TRBV20-1, the J gene TRBJ2-3; no reliable D call. This CDR3 has 15 residues. Per the germline V gene, CDR1 is DFQATT and CDR2 is SNEGSKA (reference sequence). V was trimmed by 6 bases and J by 0 bases, leaving 16 bases between them. CDR3 region: CSAGSRGGSTDTQYF. In nucleotides, the CDR3 is TGCAGTGCCGGCAGTCGTGGTGGTAGCACAGATACGCAGTATTTT.